This entry lists 10 T cell receptor beta chains sequenced from one sample in a study of T-cell reconstitution after alpha-beta-depleted transplantation in children. Researchers prepared the TCRbeta library using unique molecular identifiers, the study reports. From the PCR reads, TCRdb called clonotypes with MiXCR, one entry per CDR3 protein. This sample yields about 300,000 distinct CDR3 sequences, of which around a tenth are seen a single time; around 7.5% belongs to the top ten. The source was PBMCs, collected before TCRalphabeta/CD19-depleted stem cell transplant. All receptors come from a boy younger than two with acute myeloid leukemia, due to receive a stem cell transplant.

This clonotype appeared many times. This rearrangement joins TRBV10-2 to TRBJ2-5, with 7 nucleotides matching TRBD2. V lost 1 base to trimming and J lost 4 bases; unmatched junction nucleotides: 6. The germline gives CDR1 WSHSY, CDR2 SAAADI. The CDR3 runs 15 residues. CDR3 sequence (DNA): TGCGCCAGCAGTGAGTTGCGGGGGAAAGGAGAGACCCAGTACTTC. This sequence encodes CASSELRGKGETQYF.

This clonotype was seen ten or more times. J is TRBJ2-5 and V is TRBV5-1, with 12 bases fitting TRBD2. V lost 3 bases and J lost 2; bases outside the gene matches: 2. This CDR3 region has 15 residues. In germline, CDR1 is SGHRS, CDR2 YFSETQ. The CDR3 bases are TGCGCCAGCAGCTCGACTAGCGGGAGTCAAGAGACCCAGTACTTC. This translates into CASSSTSGSQETQYF.

This clonotype has at least ten counts. The V and J genes are TRBV5-1 and TRBJ2-7, with 12 bases lining up with TRBD2. The V gene's germline CDR1 is SGHRS and CDR2 YFSETQ. The CDR3 is 15 residues long. With V trimmed by 4 bases and J by 2 bases, 4 bases remained unmatched. This CDR3 reads CASSTGLAGTYEQYF. The CDR3 DNA reads as TGCGCCAGCAGCACCGGACTAGCGGGAACCTACGAGCAGTACTTC.

The sample holds many counts of this clonotype. The chain employs TRBV5-5 and TRBJ2-3; 11 bases agree with TRBD2. The CDR3 consists of 16 residues. Germline V gene lookup returns CDR1 SGHKS and CDR2 YYEKEE (reference sequence). The V segment lost 3 bases and the J segment 5 bases; nucleotides outside the gene matches: 8. CDR3 region: CASSYGASGGLDTQYF. The CDR3 DNA is TGTGCCAGCAGCTATGGGGCTAGCGGGGGGCTAGATACGCAGTATTTT. Together with reference TRBV5-5 and TRBJ2-3, the CDR3 gives the full variable domain: DAGVTQSPTHLIKTRGQQVTLRCSPISGHKSVSWYQQVLGQGPQFIFQYYEKEERGRGNFPDRFSARQFPNYSSELNVNALLLGDSALYLCASSYGASGGLDTQYFGPGTRLTVL.

This clonotype has a count of ten or more. The CDR3 DNA is TGTGCCAGCAGCGTACCTAGCGGGATGGGCAACACCGGGGAGCTGTTTTTT. This translates into CASSVPSGMGNTGELFF. The gene calls are TRBV9 and TRBJ2-2; the match to TRBD2 covers 9 bases. The CDR3 consists of 17 residues. With 1 base clipped from V and 2 bases from J, the junction kept 6 bases outside the gene matches. The germline gives CDR1 SGDLS, CDR2 YYNGEE. Using reference TRBV9 and TRBJ2-2 for the parts outside the CDR3, the full variable domain is DSGVTQTPKHLITATGQRVTLRCSPRSGDLSVYWYQQSLDQGLQFLIQYYNGEERAKGNILERFSAQQFPDLHSELNLSSLELGDSALYFCASSVPSGMGNTGELFFGEGSRLTVL.

This clonotype turned up a few times. CDR3 in amino acids: CASARIDTDTQYF. The CDR3 bases are TGTGCCAGTGCCCGGATCGACACAGATACGCAGTATTTT. The chain uses TRBV19 and TRBJ2-3; D is uncertain. The CDR3 sequence is 13 residues long. Germline CDR1 reads LNHDA; CDR2 reads SQIVND (reference sequence). Trimming removed 8 bases at V and 2 bases at J, with 11 bases between.

This clonotype was counted at least ten times. The J gene is TRBJ2-1, the V gene TRBV29-1; D remains unclear. The CDR3 runs to 10 residues. V lost 8 bases, J lost 8 bases, and 10 bases lay in between. Germline V CDR1 and CDR2: SQVTM, ANQGSEA. CDR3 DNA: TGCAGCACCCGTAGGGATGAGCAGTTCTTC. Translating it yields CSTRRDEQFF.

At least ten counts were recorded for this clonotype. The chain is built from TRBV3-1 and TRBJ2-7; 12 bases fit TRBD2. Germline CDR1 LGHDT, CDR2 YNNKEL (reference sequence). The CDR3 covers 18 residues. V dropped 0 bases and J dropped 2; count of bases not matched to a gene: 8. Here the CDR3 reads CASSQDEVPSGRAYEQYF. The DNA of the CDR3 is TGTGCCAGCAGCCAAGATGAGGTCCCTAGCGGGAGGGCCTACGAGCAGTACTTC.

Regarding this clonotype: This may be a read error: a much more frequent sequence differs by one nucleotide. V gene TRBV11-2 combines with J gene TRBJ2-1; 11 nucleotides match TRBD2. V lost 5 bases, J lost 6 bases, and 3 bases stayed unmatched. This CDR3 comprises 14 residues. In germline, CDR1 is SGHAT, CDR2 FQNNGV. The CDR3 reads CASSVSGRANEQFF. The CDR3 DNA sequence: TGTGCCAGCAGCGTTAGCGGGAGGGCCAATGAGCAGTTCTTC.

This clonotype was counted between two and nine times. The V call is TRBV6-1, the J call TRBJ2-5; 11 nucleotides align to TRBD2. Germline CDR1 reads MNHNS; CDR2 reads SASEGT. Trimming took 11 bases from V and 5 from J; bases not matched to a gene: 16. The CDR3 loop spans 16 amino acids. The CDR3 sequence: CAAKELAGARAETQYF. The CDR3 coding sequence is TGTGCCGCCAAGGAACTAGCGGGAGCTAGAGCGGAGACCCAGTACTTC.